This T cell receptor (beta chain) was retrieved from a study of glioma-infiltrating T cells. Regarding the study as a whole: Gliomas, especially low-grade, showed above-expected tissue-blood divergence; non-neoplastic patients showed below. Only very few CDR3 sequences appeared in both tissue and blood.

In this sample, this clonotype turned up many times. Its target is unknown. Germline V gene data show CDR1 as LNHDA and CDR2 as SQIVND (reference sequence). V dropped 10 bases and J dropped 6 bases, with 15 bases sitting between them. This CDR3 has 12 amino acids. Using RNA template, CDR3s of TCR alpha and beta were amplified with iRepertoire arm-PCR. For one-step reverse transcription and amplification, 100-400 ng of tissue mRNA or PBMC total RNA was used. TCRdb analysed the multiplex PCR reads with MiXCR anew, one entry per CDR3 protein. This table holds fewer than 200,000 distinct CDR3 sequences, around 30% found once.

The sequencing input was glioma tissue, nonneoplastic brain tissue, or PBMCs (not recorded which). This sequence was found in a human donor with low-grade glioma or glioblastoma, undergoing nonglioma brain surgery, or in good health (not recorded which). The rearrangement links TRBV19 to TRBJ1-1; a weak D match, TRBD1 (5 bases). As DNA, the CDR3 is TGTGCCATCTCCACGGGGGGTCCTGAAGCTTTCTTT. Translated: CAISTGGPEAFF. The entire variable domain, with the rest obtained from reference TRBV19 and TRBJ1-1, is as follows: DGGITQSPKYLFRKEGQNVTLSCEQNLNHDAMYWYRQDPGQGLRLIYYSQIVNDFQKGDIAEGYSVSREKKESFPLTVTSAQKNPTAFYLCAISTGGPEAFFGQGTRLTVV.